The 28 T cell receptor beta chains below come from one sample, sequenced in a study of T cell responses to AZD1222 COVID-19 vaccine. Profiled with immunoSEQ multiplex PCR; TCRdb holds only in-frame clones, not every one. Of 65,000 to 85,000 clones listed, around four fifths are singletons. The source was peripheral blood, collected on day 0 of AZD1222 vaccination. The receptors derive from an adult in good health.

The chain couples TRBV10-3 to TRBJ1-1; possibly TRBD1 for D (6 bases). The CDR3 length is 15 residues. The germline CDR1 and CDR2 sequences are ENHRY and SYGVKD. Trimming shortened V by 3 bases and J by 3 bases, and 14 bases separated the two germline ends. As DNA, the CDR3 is TGTGCCATCAGTGACAGGGGACGGTCTCACACTGAAGCTTTCTTT. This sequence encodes CAISDRGRSHTEAFF.

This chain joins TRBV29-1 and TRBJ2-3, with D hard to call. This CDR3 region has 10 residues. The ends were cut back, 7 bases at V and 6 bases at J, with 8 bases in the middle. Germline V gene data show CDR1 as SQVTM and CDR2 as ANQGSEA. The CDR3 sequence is CSGASDTQYF. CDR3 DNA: TGCAGCGGGGCTTCGGATACGCAGTATTTT.

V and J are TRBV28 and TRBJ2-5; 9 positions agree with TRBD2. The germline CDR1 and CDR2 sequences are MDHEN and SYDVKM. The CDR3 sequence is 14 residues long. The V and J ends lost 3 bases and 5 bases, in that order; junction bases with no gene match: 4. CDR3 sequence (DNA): TGTGCCAGCAGTTTTCTAGCGGGATTCGAGACCCAGTACTTC. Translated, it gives CASSFLAGFETQYF. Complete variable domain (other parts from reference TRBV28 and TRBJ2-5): DVKVTQSSRYLVKRTGEKVFLECVQDMDHENMFWYRQDPGLGLRLIYFSYDVKMKEKGDIPEGYSVSREKKERFSLILESASTNQTSMYLCASSFLAGFETQYFGPGTRLLVL.

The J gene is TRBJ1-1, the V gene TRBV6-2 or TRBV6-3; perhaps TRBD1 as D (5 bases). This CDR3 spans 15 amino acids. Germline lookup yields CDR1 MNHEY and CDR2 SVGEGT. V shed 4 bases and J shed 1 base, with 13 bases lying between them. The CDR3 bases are TGTGCCAGCAGTTCAGACTTAGGACAGAACACTGAAGCTTTCTTT. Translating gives CASSSDLGQNTEAFF.

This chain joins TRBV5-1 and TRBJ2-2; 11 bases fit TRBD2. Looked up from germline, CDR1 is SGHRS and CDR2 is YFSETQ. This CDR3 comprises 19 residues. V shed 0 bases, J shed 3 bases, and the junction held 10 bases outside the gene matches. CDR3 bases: TGCGCCAGCAGCTTGGCCCGTAGCGGGGGGGCGCCGGACACCGGGGAGCTGTTTTTT. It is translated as CASSLARSGGAPDTGELFF.

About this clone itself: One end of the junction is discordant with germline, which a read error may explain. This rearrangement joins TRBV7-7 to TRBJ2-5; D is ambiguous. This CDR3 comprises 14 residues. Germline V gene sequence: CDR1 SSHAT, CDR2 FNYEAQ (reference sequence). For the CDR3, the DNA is TGTGCTAGCAGCTTATCTGTTAGACAAGAGACCCAGTACTTC. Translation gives CASSLSVRQETQYF.

The CDR3 is CASSVLYGTSGGASDTQYF. The CDR3 nucleotides are TGTGCCAGCAGCGTATTGTACGGGACTAGCGGGGGGGCCTCGGATACGCAGTATTTT. V gene TRBV9 combines with J gene TRBJ2-3; 16 nucleotides align to TRBD2. This CDR3 has 19 amino acids. The V gene's germline CDR1 is SGDLS and CDR2 YYNGEE. V was pared by 1 base and J by 6 bases, with 11 bases of the junction left unmatched.

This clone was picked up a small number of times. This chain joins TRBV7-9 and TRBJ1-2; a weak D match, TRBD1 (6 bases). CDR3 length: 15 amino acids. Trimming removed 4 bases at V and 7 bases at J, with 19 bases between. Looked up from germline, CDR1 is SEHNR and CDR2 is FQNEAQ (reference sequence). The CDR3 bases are TGTGCCAGCAGCTCGAGGGCGGGGGCGACGGGTGGCTACACCTTC. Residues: CASSSRAGATGGYTF.

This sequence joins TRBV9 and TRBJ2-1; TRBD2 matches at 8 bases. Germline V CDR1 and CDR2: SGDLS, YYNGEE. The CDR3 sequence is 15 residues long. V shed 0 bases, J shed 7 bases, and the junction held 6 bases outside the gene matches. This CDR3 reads CASSVVSSGTNEQFF. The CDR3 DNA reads TGTGCCAGCAGCGTAGTAAGTAGCGGGACGAATGAGCAGTTCTTC.

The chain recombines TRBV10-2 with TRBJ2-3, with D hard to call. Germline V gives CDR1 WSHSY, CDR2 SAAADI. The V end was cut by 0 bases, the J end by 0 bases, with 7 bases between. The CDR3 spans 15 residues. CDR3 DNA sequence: TGCGCCAGCAGTGAGTCGGGCACTAGCACAGATACGCAGTATTTT. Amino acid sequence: CASSESGTSTDTQYF.

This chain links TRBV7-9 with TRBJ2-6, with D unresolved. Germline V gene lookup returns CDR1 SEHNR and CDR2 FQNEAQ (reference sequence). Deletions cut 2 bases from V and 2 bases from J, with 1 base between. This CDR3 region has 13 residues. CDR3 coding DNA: TGTGCCAGCAGCTTAACTGGGGCCAACGTCCTGACTTTC. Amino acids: CASSLTGANVLTF.

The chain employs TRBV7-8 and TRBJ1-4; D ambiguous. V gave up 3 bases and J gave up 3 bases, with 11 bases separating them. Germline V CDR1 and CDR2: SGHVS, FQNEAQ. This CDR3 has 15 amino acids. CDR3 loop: CASSFRGVANEKLFF. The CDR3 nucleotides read TGTGCCAGCAGCTTCCGGGGAGTAGCTAATGAAAAACTGTTTTTT.

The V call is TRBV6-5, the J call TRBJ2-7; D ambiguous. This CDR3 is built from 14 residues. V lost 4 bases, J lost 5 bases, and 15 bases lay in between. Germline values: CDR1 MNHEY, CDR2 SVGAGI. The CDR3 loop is CASSSGFPVDEQYF. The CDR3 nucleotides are TGTGCCAGCAGTTCCGGGTTCCCGGTCGACGAGCAGTACTTC.

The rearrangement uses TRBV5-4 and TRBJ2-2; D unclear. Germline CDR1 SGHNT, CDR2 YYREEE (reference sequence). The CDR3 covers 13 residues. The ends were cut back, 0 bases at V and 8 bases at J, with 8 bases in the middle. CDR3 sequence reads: CASSLVGVGELFF. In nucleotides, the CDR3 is TGTGCCAGCAGCTTGGTTGGGGTTGGGGAGCTGTTTTTT. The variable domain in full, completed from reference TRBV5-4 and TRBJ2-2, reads ETGVTQSPTHLIKTRGQQVTLRCSSQSGHNTVSWYQQALGQGPQFIFQYYREEENGRGNFPPRFSGLQFPNYSSELNVNALELDDSALYLCASSLVGVGELFFGEGSRLTVL.

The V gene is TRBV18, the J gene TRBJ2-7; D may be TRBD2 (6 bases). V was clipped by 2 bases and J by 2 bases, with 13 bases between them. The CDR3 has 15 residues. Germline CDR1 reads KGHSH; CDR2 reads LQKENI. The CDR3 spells CASSPVASETYEQYF. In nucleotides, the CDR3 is TGTGCCAGCTCACCAGTCGCTAGCGAGACCTACGAGCAGTACTTC.

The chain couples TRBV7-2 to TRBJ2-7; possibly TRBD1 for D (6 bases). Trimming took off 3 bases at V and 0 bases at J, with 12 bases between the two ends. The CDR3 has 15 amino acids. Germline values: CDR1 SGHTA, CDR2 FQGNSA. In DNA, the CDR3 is TGTGCCAGCAGCTTTATACAGGGCTACTCCTACGAGCAGTACTTC. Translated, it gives CASSFIQGYSYEQYF.

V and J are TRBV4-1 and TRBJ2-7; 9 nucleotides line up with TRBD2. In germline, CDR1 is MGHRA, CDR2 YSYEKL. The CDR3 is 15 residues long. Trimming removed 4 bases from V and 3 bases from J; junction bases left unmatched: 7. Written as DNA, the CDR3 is TGCGCCAGCAGCCTCGGGACTAGCCCAAACTACGAGCAGTACTTC. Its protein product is CASSLGTSPNYEQYF.

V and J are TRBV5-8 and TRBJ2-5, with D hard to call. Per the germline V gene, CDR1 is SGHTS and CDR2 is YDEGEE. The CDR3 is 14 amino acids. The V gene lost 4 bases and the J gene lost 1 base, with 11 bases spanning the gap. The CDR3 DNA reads TGTGCCAGCAGCCAAATAGAACTCCAAGAGACCCAGTACTTC. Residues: CASSQIELQETQYF.

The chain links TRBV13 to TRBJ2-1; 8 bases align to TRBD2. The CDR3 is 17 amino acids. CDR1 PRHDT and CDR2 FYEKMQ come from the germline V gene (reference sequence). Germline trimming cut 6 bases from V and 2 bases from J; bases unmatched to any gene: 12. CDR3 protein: CASRYAAGGNTYNEQFF. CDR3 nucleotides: TGTGCCAGCAGGTATGCGGCGGGGGGTAACACCTACAATGAGCAGTTCTTC.

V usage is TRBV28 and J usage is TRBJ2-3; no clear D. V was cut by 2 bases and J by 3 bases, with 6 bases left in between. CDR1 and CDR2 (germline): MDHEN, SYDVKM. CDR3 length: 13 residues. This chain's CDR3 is CASSLAATDTQYF. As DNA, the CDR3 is TGTGCCAGCAGTTTAGCGGCAACAGATACGCAGTATTTT.

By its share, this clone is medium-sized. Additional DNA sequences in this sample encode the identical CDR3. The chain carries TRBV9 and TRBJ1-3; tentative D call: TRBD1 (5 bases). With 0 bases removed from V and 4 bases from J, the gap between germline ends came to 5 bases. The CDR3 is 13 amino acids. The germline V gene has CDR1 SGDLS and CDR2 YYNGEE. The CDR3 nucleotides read TGTGCCAGCAGCGTAGAGGGGGGAAACACCATATATTTT. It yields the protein CASSVEGGNTIYF.

CDR3 DNA: TGTGCCAGCAGCATCAGGGGACGGAGCTCCTATAATTCACCCCTCCACTTT. It translates to CASSIRGRSSYNSPLHF. This chain links TRBV5-4 with TRBJ1-6, with a weak D call TRBD1 (6 bases). CDR1 and CDR2 from the germline V gene are SGHNT and YYREEE (reference sequence). V was clipped by 4 bases and J by 0 bases, with 14 bases between them. The CDR3 sequence is 17 residues long.

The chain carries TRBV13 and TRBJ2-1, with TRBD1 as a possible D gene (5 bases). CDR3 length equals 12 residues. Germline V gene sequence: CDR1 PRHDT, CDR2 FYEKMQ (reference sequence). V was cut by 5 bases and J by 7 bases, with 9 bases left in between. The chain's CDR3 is CASSVAGNEQFF. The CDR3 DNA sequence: TGTGCCAGCAGCGTCGCAGGGAATGAGCAGTTCTTC.

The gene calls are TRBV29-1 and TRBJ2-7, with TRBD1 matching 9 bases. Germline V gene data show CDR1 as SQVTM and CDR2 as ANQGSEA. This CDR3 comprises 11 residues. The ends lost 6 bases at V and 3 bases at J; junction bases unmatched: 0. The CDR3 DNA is TGCAGCGTGGACAGGGGCTACGAGCAGTACTTC. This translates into CSVDRGYEQYF.

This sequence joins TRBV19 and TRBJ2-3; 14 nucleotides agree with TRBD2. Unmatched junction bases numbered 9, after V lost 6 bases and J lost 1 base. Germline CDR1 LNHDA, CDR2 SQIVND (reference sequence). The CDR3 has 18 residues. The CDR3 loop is CASRSPGLAGEGTDTQYF. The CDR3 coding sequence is TGTGCCAGTAGATCCCCGGGACTAGCGGGAGAAGGCACAGATACGCAGTATTTT.

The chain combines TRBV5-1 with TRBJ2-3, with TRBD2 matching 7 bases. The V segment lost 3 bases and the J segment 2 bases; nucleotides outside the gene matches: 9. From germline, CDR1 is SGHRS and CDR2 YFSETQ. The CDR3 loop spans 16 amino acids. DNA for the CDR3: TGCGCCAGCAGCTCTGGAAGCGGGACTATCACAGATACGCAGTATTTT. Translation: CASSSGSGTITDTQYF.

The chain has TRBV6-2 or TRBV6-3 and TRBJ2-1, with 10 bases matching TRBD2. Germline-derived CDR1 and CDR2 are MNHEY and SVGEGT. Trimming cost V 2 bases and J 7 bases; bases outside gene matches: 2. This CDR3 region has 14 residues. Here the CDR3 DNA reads TGTGCCAGCAGTTACAGCGGGAGGGCAAATGAGCAGTTCTTC. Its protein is CASSYSGRANEQFF.

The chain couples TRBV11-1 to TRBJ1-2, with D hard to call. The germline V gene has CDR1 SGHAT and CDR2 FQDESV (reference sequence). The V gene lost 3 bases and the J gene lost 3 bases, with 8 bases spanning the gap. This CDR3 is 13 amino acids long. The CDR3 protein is CASSFDIDYGYTF. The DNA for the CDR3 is TGTGCCAGCAGCTTCGATATAGACTATGGCTACACCTTC.